The 26 T cell receptor beta chains in this list originate from one sample, sequenced in a study of T cell responses to AZD1222 COVID-19 vaccine. Profiled with immunoSEQ multiplex PCR; TCRdb holds only in-frame clones, not every one. This table has about 100,000 clones, about 89% appearing once. The specimen comprised peripheral blood, sampled on day 0 of AZD1222 vaccination. The receptors were gathered from an adult in good health.

The V and J genes are TRBV19 and TRBJ2-2; 9 bases are a match to TRBD1. The ends lost 9 bases at V and 0 bases at J; junction bases unmatched: 11. CDR1 and CDR2 (germline): LNHDA, SQIVND (reference sequence). The CDR3 runs to 17 residues. CDR3 nucleotide sequence: TGTGCCAGCTACAGGGGGCGCGTCCCTACGAACACCGGGGAGCTGTTTTTT. Protein sequence: CASYRGRVPTNTGELFF.

This clone is a singleton in its sample. The V call is TRBV29-1, the J call TRBJ2-7; D remains unclear. V lost 5 bases and J 0 bases, leaving 14 bases between the germline ends. Germline loops: CDR1 SQVTM, CDR2 ANQGSEA. CDR3 length equals 14 residues. CDR3 nucleotide sequence: TGCAGCGTTTCTTTAGGCCTTAGCTCCTACGAGCAGTACTTC. It encodes CSVSLGLSSYEQYF.

This chain joins TRBV7-8 and TRBJ2-2; TRBD2 matches 14 bases. This CDR3 spans 15 amino acids. Germline assignment: CDR1 SGHVS and CDR2 FQNEAQ. Trimming cost V 5 bases and J 6 bases; bases outside gene matches: 2. CDR3 residues: CASSTGLAGAGELFF. The CDR3 DNA is TGTGCCAGCAGCACGGGACTAGCGGGGGCCGGGGAGCTGTTTTTT.

This rearrangement joins TRBV5-1 to TRBJ1-3; D is undetermined. V was trimmed by 1 base and J by 0 bases, leaving 5 bases between them. This CDR3 region has 14 residues. Germline V CDR1 and CDR2: SGHRS, YFSETQ. The CDR3 DNA is TGCGCCAGCAGCTTGCGGAACTCTGGAAACACCATATATTTT. As protein: CASSLRNSGNTIYF.

This rearrangement joins TRBV7-2 to TRBJ1-3; 7 positions match TRBD1. The J segment lost 4 bases and the V segment lost 5 bases, leaving 5 bases of the junction unmatched. The CDR3 spans 14 residues. Germline V gives CDR1 SGHTA, CDR2 FQGNSA. CDR3 nucleotide sequence: TGTGCCAGCAGCACCGGGACAGCCGGAAACACCATATATTTT. Translation gives CASSTGTAGNTIYF.

J is TRBJ1-1 and V is TRBV10-1, with 10 nucleotides matching TRBD1. CDR3 size: 17 residues. The germline gives CDR1 WNHNN, CDR2 SYGVQD (reference sequence). Trimming cost V 4 bases and J 7 bases; bases outside gene matches: 15. CDR3 loop: CASSAPLRQGAKGEAFF. For the CDR3, the DNA is TGCGCCAGCAGTGCGCCCCTTAGACAGGGGGCTAAGGGTGAAGCTTTCTTT.

This chain connects TRBV9 to TRBJ1-2; no firm D call. V shed 4 bases and J shed 7 bases, with 11 bases lying between them. The CDR3 is made up of 12 amino acids. Per the germline V gene, CDR1 is SGDLS and CDR2 is YYNGEE. CDR3 nucleotide sequence: TGTGCCAGCAGCACCGTAGAAAGTGGCTACACCTTC. Amino acid sequence: CASSTVESGYTF.

The chain joins TRBV3-1 (or the pseudogene TRBV3-2) to TRBJ2-7, with TRBD1 matching 7 bases. The germline CDR1 and CDR2 sequences are LGHDT and YNNKEL (reference sequence). The CDR3 has 15 amino acids. Trimming took 5 bases from V and 3 from J; bases not matched to a gene: 10. For the CDR3, the DNA is TGTGCCAGCAGCGCTCCTAGACAGGGTCGCTACGAGCAGTACTTC. Translating gives CASSAPRQGRYEQYF.

The chain is built from TRBV28 and TRBJ2-5; the match to TRBD1 covers 9 bases. V lost 5 bases and J lost 3; bases outside the gene matches: 7. The CDR3 totals 15 residues. Germline V lookup: CDR1 MDHEN, CDR2 SYDVKM. The CDR3 spells CASSPRGQGEETQYF. The CDR3 DNA follows: TGTGCCAGCAGTCCTAGGGGACAGGGCGAAGAGACCCAGTACTTC.

The chain recombines TRBV19 with TRBJ1-1; 8 nucleotides align to TRBD1. J was trimmed by 0 bases and V by 6 bases; bases with no gene match: 9. The CDR3 spans 16 residues. Germline V lookup: CDR1 LNHDA, CDR2 SQIVND (reference sequence). Here the CDR3 reads CASSRPGTGLNTEAFF. The CDR3 DNA is TGTGCCAGTAGCCGTCCCGGGACAGGATTGAACACTGAAGCTTTCTTT. Full variable domain (missing parts from reference TRBV19 and TRBJ1-1): DGGITQSPKYLFRKEGQNVTLSCEQNLNHDAMYWYRQDPGQGLRLIYYSQIVNDFQKGDIAEGYSVSREKKESFPLTVTSAQKNPTAFYLCASSRPGTGLNTEAFFGQGTRLTVV.

The chain combines TRBV5-1 with TRBJ2-1; 10 positions agree with TRBD1. Germline V gives CDR1 SGHRS, CDR2 YFSETQ. Trimming removed 0 bases from V and 8 bases from J; junction bases left unmatched: 11. The CDR3 consists of 17 residues. The CDR3 here is CASSLAPPGQGQDEQFF. Here the CDR3 DNA reads TGCGCCAGCAGCTTGGCCCCGCCGGGACAGGGGCAAGATGAGCAGTTCTTC.

This rearrangement joins TRBV4-3 to TRBJ2-3; 7 bases fit TRBD2. The junction had 4 bases not matched to a gene; V was cut back by 1 base and J by 0 bases. CDR1 LGHNA and CDR2 YSLEER come from the germline V gene. The CDR3 runs 16 residues. The CDR3 DNA is TGCGCCAGCAGCCAAGGGGCAGCGGGAAGCACAGATACGCAGTATTTT. As protein: CASSQGAAGSTDTQYF.

The chain couples TRBV2 to TRBJ2-4; 8 bases agree with TRBD1. Losses at the gene ends were 4 bases for V and 1 base for J; bases not matched to a gene: 6. Germline-derived CDR1 and CDR2 are SNHLY and FYNNEI. This CDR3 spans 16 amino acids. CDR3 in amino acids: CASSATGGSAKNIQYF. The CDR3 DNA follows: TGTGCCAGCAGTGCTACAGGGGGGTCGGCCAAAAACATTCAGTACTTC.

The chain links TRBV19 to TRBJ2-7, with D maybe TRBD1 (5 bases). The CDR3 has 14 amino acids. Trimming pared 6 bases from V and 4 bases from J, leaving 16 bases between. CDR1 is LNHDA and CDR2 is SQIVND in the germline V gene (reference sequence). The CDR3 here is CASSRLGRAYEQYF. The DNA for the CDR3 is TGTGCCAGTAGCCGACTCGGCAGGGCGTACGAGCAGTACTTC.

The chain joins TRBV7-3 to TRBJ2-1; 7 nucleotides line up with TRBD1. V lost 3 bases to trimming and J lost 6 bases; unmatched junction nucleotides: 2. The CDR3 length is 13 residues. The germline V gene has CDR1 SGHTA and CDR2 FQGTGA. CDR3 protein: CASSFDRANEQFF. CDR3 nucleotide sequence: TGTGCCAGCAGCTTCGACAGGGCCAATGAGCAGTTCTTC.

The chain is built from TRBV2 and TRBJ1-5; the match to TRBD1 covers 10 bases. CDR3 size: 16 residues. V shed 6 bases and J 1 base; nucleotides not matched to a gene: 6. The germline V gene has CDR1 SNHLY and CDR2 FYNNEI. CDR3 coding DNA: TGTGCCAGCAGGCAAGGGACAGGGGTAAGCAATCAGCCCCAGCATTTT. Translation: CASRQGTGVSNQPQHF.

This rearrangement joins TRBV6-2 or TRBV6-3 to TRBJ2-7; 10 bases fit TRBD2. J gave up 3 bases and V 5 bases, and 7 bases lay outside the gene matches. The CDR3 runs to 15 residues. CDR1 is MNHEY and CDR2 is SVGEGT in the germline V gene. The CDR3 here is CASSAPGTSVYEQYF. CDR3 DNA: TGTGCCAGCAGTGCCCCGGGGACTAGCGTCTACGAGCAGTACTTC.

The genes are TRBV7-2 and TRBJ1-5; D gene uncertain. Per the germline V gene, CDR1 is SGHTA and CDR2 is FQGNSA. The length of the CDR3 is 15 residues. Between the trimmed V and J ends, which lost 1 base and 4 bases, there was a span of 11 bases. CDR3 nucleotide sequence: TGTGCCAGCAGCTTAGGGAAGACCCCAAATCAGCCCCAGCATTTT. Translated: CASSLGKTPNQPQHF.

This clone occurred once. The chain links TRBV7-3 to TRBJ2-3; 11 bases fit TRBD2. Germline V gives CDR1 SGHTA, CDR2 FQGTGA. With V trimmed by 0 bases and J by 5 bases, 4 bases remained unmatched. This CDR3 is built from 16 residues. CDR3 in DNA: TGTGCCAGCAGCTTAACTAGCGGGAGGGCTGGAGATACGCAGTATTTT. Translating gives CASSLTSGRAGDTQYF.

The V gene is TRBV28, the J gene TRBJ1-6, with TRBD1 matching over 7 bases. The germline V gene encodes CDR1 MDHEN and CDR2 SYDVKM. The J segment lost 4 bases and the V segment lost 5 bases, leaving 5 bases of the junction unmatched. CDR3 length: 15 amino acids. The CDR3 DNA follows: TGTGCCAGCAGTGGACAGGTCGGGTATAATTCACCCCTCCACTTT. This codes for CASSGQVGYNSPLHF.

The chain employs TRBV21-1 and TRBJ2-1; TRBD1 is taken as the D call from the table, unchecked against the DNA. TRBV21-1 is a listed pseudogene. The CDR3 totals 15 residues. The DNA of the CDR3 is TGTGCCAGCAGCAAGCGGGACAGCCTTTACGATAAGCAGTTCTTC. Translating it yields CASSKRDSLYDKQFF.

This sequence joins TRBV6-2 or TRBV6-3 and TRBJ2-4, with D unresolved. Trimming cost V 0 bases and J 6 bases, with 6 bases left between them. CDR1 and CDR2 from the germline V gene are MNHEY and SVGEGT. The CDR3 length is 13 residues. CDR3 region: CASSYSPRNIQYF. CDR3 nucleotides: TGTGCCAGCAGTTACTCTCCCAGAAACATTCAGTACTTC.

CDR3 nucleotide sequence: TGTGCCAGCAGCCAGTCACTAGCGGGAGGAGGGGGGGGTTACGAGCAGTACTTC. This encodes CASSQSLAGGGGGYEQYF. The rearrangement joins TRBV3-1 (or the pseudogene TRBV3-2) to TRBJ2-7, with 12 bases fitting TRBD2. Germline V CDR1 and CDR2: LGHDT, YNNKEL (reference sequence). Trimming removed 3 bases from V and 4 bases from J; junction bases left unmatched: 13. The CDR3 is made up of 18 amino acids.

The chain carries TRBV6-5 and TRBJ2-7; D call uncertain. V lost 5 bases and J 2 bases, leaving 16 bases between the germline ends. From germline, CDR1 is MNHEY and CDR2 SVGAGI. The length of the CDR3 is 15 residues. CDR3 protein: CASSKLLGSAYEQYF. DNA of the CDR3: TGTGCCAGCAGTAAACTCCTAGGCTCGGCCTACGAGCAGTACTTC.

The gene calls are TRBV9 and TRBJ2-6; unclear D gene. Trimming took 3 bases from V and 2 from J, leaving 12 bases between them. The CDR3 consists of 16 residues. Germline V gene sequence: CDR1 SGDLS, CDR2 YYNGEE. In nucleotides, the CDR3 is TGTGCCAGCAGCGACAAGTGGGCTCCTGGGGCCAACGTCCTGACTTTC. Encoded protein: CASSDKWAPGANVLTF.

The J gene is TRBJ2-1, the V gene TRBV4-3; TRBD2 matches at 11 bases. V gave up 0 bases and J gave up 8 bases; unmatched junction bases: 15. Germline lookup yields CDR1 LGHNA and CDR2 YSLEER. The length of the CDR3 is 19 residues. The chain's CDR3 is CASSQDLTSGSDAWDEQFF. As DNA, the CDR3 is TGCGCCAGCAGCCAAGATCTAACTAGCGGGAGCGATGCCTGGGATGAGCAGTTCTTC.